The next 16 T cell receptor beta chains were all read from a single sample in a study of T-cell memory formation after mild COVID-19. MiXCR, run by TCRdb on the 5' RACE reads, gives a single entry per CDR3 protein. The sample holds under 550,000 distinct CDR3 sequences, over 15% seen once. The source material was PBMCs or a T cell subset sorted from them (not recorded which). The source is an adult woman who had mild COVID-19 (a few samples of this study predate the infection). Cell type and time point are not known.

This clonotype was seen repeatedly, ten times or more. The chain recombines TRBV5-1 with TRBJ1-5; TRBD1 matches at 8 bases. The V gene's germline CDR1 is SGHRS and CDR2 YFSETQ. The CDR3 runs 14 residues. The J segment lost 7 bases and the V segment lost 4 bases, leaving 7 bases of the junction unmatched. In DNA form, the CDR3 reads TGCGCCAGCAGCCCTGGACAGGGTGGACAGCCCCAGCATTTT. This translates into CASSPGQGGQPQHF.

This clonotype was observed a few times. V gene TRBV5-1 combines with J gene TRBJ2-2; D is perhaps TRBD1 or TRBD2 (5 bases each). This CDR3 contains 16 residues. Germline V CDR1 and CDR2: SGHRS, YFSETQ. The ends were cut back, 4 bases at V and 1 base at J, with 14 bases in the middle. CDR3 region: CASSPPGRMNTGELFF. CDR3 bases: TGCGCCAGCAGCCCCCCGGGACGGATGAACACCGGGGAGCTGTTTTTT.

A few counts support this clonotype. V and J are TRBV6-1 and TRBJ2-7; 7 nucleotides match TRBD1. Germline V lookup: CDR1 MNHNS, CDR2 SASEGT. The trim removed 2 bases at V and 6 bases at J, leaving 7 bases unmatched. The CDR3 sequence is 14 residues long. The CDR3, as DNA: TGTGCCAGCAGTGAAATTGGACAGGTTGCCGAGCAGTACTTC. Translation: CASSEIGQVAEQYF.

The chain links TRBV7-6 to TRBJ1-4; no reliable D call. The CDR3 has 14 amino acids. Germline loops: CDR1 SGHVS, CDR2 FNYEAQ. V was pared by 2 bases and J by 6 bases, with 10 bases between. In DNA, the CDR3 is TGTGCCAGCAGCTTAATCCAGCCCGATGAAAAACTGTTTTTT. Its protein product is CASSLIQPDEKLFF.

As regards this clonotype: This may come from a read error, since a much larger clone is one base off. The rearrangement joins TRBV6-5 to TRBJ2-1, with D unclear. The CDR3 length is 12 residues. The V end lost 0 bases, the J end lost 8 bases, and 5 bases lay between the germline ends. CDR1 is MNHEY, CDR2 SVGAGI, per germline. The DNA of the CDR3 is TGTGCCAGCAGTTACTCGAGGCATGAGCAGTTCTTC. Translation gives CASSYSRHEQFF.

This clonotype has more than one count but fewer than ten. The chain recombines TRBV12-3 or TRBV12-4 with TRBJ2-5, with no clear D. V gave up 4 bases and J gave up 5 bases, with 14 bases separating them. The CDR3 is 14 residues long. In DNA form, the CDR3 reads TGTGCCAGCAGTTCCTCGTGGGTTTGGGAGACCCAGTACTTC. It is translated as CASSSSWVWETQYF.

The rearrangement joins TRBV6-1 to TRBJ2-7; D tentatively fits TRBD1 or TRBD2 (6 bases each). V was pared by 4 bases and J by 3 bases, with 13 bases between. Germline CDR1 MNHNS, CDR2 SASEGT. The CDR3 length is 14 residues. This chain's CDR3 is CASSVGGTDYEQYF. The CDR3 region has the DNA TGTGCCAGCAGTGTAGGGGGGACTGACTACGAGCAGTACTTC.

The table lists this clonotype with a few counts. The J gene is TRBJ1-1, the V gene TRBV29-1, with D perhaps TRBD1 (5 bases). The CDR3 has 12 amino acids. V was pared by 6 bases and J by 1 base, with 9 bases between. Germline loops: CDR1 SQVTM, CDR2 ANQGSEA. Here the CDR3 reads CSVFTGNTEAFF. Written as DNA, the CDR3 is TGCAGCGTCTTTACAGGGAACACTGAAGCTTTCTTT.

This clonotype was recorded a few times. The chain couples TRBV20-1 to TRBJ2-1; TRBD2 matches 7 bases. V was clipped by 5 bases and J by 6 bases; unmatched bases: 16. This CDR3 comprises 16 residues. The germline V gene has CDR1 DFQATT and CDR2 SNEGSKA (reference sequence). Here the CDR3 DNA reads TGCAGTGCTCCAGGGCCGACAGCGGGGCCTTTCAATGAGCAGTTCTTC. It encodes CSAPGPTAGPFNEQFF.

Ten or more counts support this clonotype. The chain has TRBV6-5 and TRBJ1-1; possible D gene TRBD1, 6 bases. CDR3 length: 16 residues. Looked up from germline, CDR1 is MNHEY and CDR2 is SVGAGI. Between the trimmed V and J ends, which lost 6 bases and 2 bases, there was a span of 19 bases. This CDR3 reads CASSSGQIGLNTEAFF. The CDR3 nucleotides are TGTGCCAGCAGCTCGGGACAAATTGGTCTAAACACTGAAGCTTTCTTT.

V usage is TRBV5-1 and J usage is TRBJ1-1, with TRBD1 as a possible D gene (6 bases). The CDR3 is 13 residues long. V lost 6 bases and J 4 bases, leaving 13 bases between the germline ends. CDR1 and CDR2 from the germline V gene are SGHRS and YFSETQ. CDR3 nucleotides: TGCGCCAGCAAGCATCAAGGGGGCACTGAAGCTTTCTTT. Residues: CASKHQGGTEAFF. The full variable domain, with the rest looked up from reference TRBV5-1 and TRBJ1-1, is KAGVTQTPRYLIKTRGQQVTLSCSPISGHRSVSWYQQTPGQGLQFLFEYFSETQRNKGNFPGRFSGRQFSNSRSEMNVSTLELGDSALYLCASKHQGGTEAFFGQGTRLTVV.

V and J are TRBV5-8 and TRBJ2-1; TRBD1 agrees at 8 bases. The CDR3 runs to 15 residues. V gave up 5 bases and J gave up 12 bases; unmatched junction bases: 16. The germline gives CDR1 SGHTS, CDR2 YDEGEE. CDR3 residues: CASSSARTGIYLQFF. CDR3 bases: TGTGCCAGCAGTTCCGCCAGGACAGGGATATATTTGCAGTTCTTC.

The chain recombines TRBV7-6 with TRBJ2-1; 7 nucleotides match TRBD2. Unmatched junction bases numbered 11, after V lost 1 base and J lost 5 bases. In germline, CDR1 is SGHVS, CDR2 FNYEAQ. The CDR3 loop spans 17 amino acids. The CDR3, as DNA: TGTGCCAGCAGCTTAGAACCCGGGACTAACCCTGACAATGAGCAGTTCTTC. Residues: CASSLEPGTNPDNEQFF.

The V call is TRBV28, the J call TRBJ2-7; TRBD2 might be the D (7 bases). Deletions cut 4 bases from V and 5 bases from J, with 21 bases between. Germline V gene sequence: CDR1 MDHEN, CDR2 SYDVKM. This CDR3 is built from 16 residues. The CDR3 DNA is TGTGCCAGCAGTTCCCCCCAGCTAGGGGGGGTGGACGAGCAGTACTTC. Translating it yields CASSSPQLGGVDEQYF.

V is TRBV20-1 and J is TRBJ1-6; 10 nucleotides align to TRBD1. Germline CDR1 reads DFQATT; CDR2 reads SNEGSKA (reference sequence). Losses at the gene ends were 3 bases for V and 14 bases for J; bases not matched to a gene: 10. The CDR3 runs 14 residues. The CDR3 sequence: CSARPGQGRRTLHF. Written as DNA, the CDR3 is TGCAGTGCTAGGCCGGGACAGGGGCGGAGGACCCTCCACTTT.

This clonotype was recorded at least ten times. The chain recombines TRBV7-3 with TRBJ2-3, with 9 bases that match TRBD2. J lost 2 bases, V lost 1 base, and 16 bases had no gene match. This CDR3 has 20 residues. Germline CDR1 SGHTA, CDR2 FQGTGA. The DNA of the CDR3 is TGTGCCAGCAGCTTAAAGTGGCGGGGGGGCGCCATCCCGCACACAGATACGCAGTATTTT. It yields the protein CASSLKWRGGAIPHTDTQYF.